Listed here are 24 T cell receptor beta chains from one sample, sequenced in a study of blood T cell repertoires in COVID-19. Clones were sequenced by immunoSEQ multiplex PCR, and TCRdb holds only the in-frame ones, with some missing. This sample yields fewer than 200,000 clones, of which around 87% are seen a single time; around 25% belongs to the top ten. Sequencing was performed on PBMCs or T cells enriched from blood (not recorded which). Receptor source: a middle-aged woman in a cohort exposed to, infected with or recovered from COVID-19 (not recorded which).

This rearrangement joins TRBV6-5 to TRBJ2-7, with D maybe TRBD2 (6 bases). The germline CDR1 and CDR2 sequences are MNHEY and SVGAGI. The V end was cut by 0 bases, the J end by 1 base, with 13 bases between. This CDR3 contains 16 residues. The CDR3 protein is CASSYSVGGVSYEQYF. CDR3 in DNA: TGTGCCAGCAGTTACTCAGTGGGGGGTGTATCCTACGAGCAGTACTTC.

The chain has TRBV10-1 and TRBJ2-7; TRBD2 matches 14 bases. V shed 5 bases and J 4 bases; nucleotides not matched to a gene: 4. Germline V gene sequence: CDR1 WNHNN, CDR2 SYGVQD (reference sequence). The CDR3 is 15 amino acids. The CDR3 DNA reads TGCGCCAGCAGTACCAGGACTAGCGGGAGGTACGAGCAGTACTTC. Its translation is CASSTRTSGRYEQYF.

CDR3 sequence: CASEGAGELFF. CDR3 coding DNA: TGCGCCAGCGAAGGAGCCGGGGAGCTGTTTTTT. The genes are TRBV5-1 and TRBJ2-2; D gene unclear. The CDR3 length is 11 residues. Germline-derived CDR1 and CDR2 are SGHRS and YFSETQ. Trimming cost V 7 bases and J 6 bases, with 7 bases left between them. The variable domain in full, with the rest retrieved from reference TRBV5-1 and TRBJ2-2, is KAGVTQTPRYLIKTRGQQVTLSCSPISGHRSVSWYQQTPGQGLQFLFEYFSETQRNKGNFPGRFSGRQFSNSRSEMNVSTLELGDSALYLCASEGAGELFFGEGSRLTVL.

The chain uses TRBV11-2 and TRBJ2-3, with D unresolved. Trimming stripped 3 bases from V and 2 bases from J, with 9 bases between. From germline, CDR1 is SGHAT and CDR2 FQNNGV. The CDR3 spans 14 residues. The CDR3 protein is CASSFVLVTDTQYF. The CDR3, as DNA: TGTGCCAGCAGCTTTGTCCTAGTCACAGATACGCAGTATTTT.

In its sample, this clone was seen once. This sequence joins TRBV14 and TRBJ2-1; 12 bases line up with TRBD2. In germline, CDR1 is SGHDN, CDR2 FVKESK. The CDR3 covers 16 residues. Trimming at V came to 3 bases and at J to 4 bases, leaving 4 bases not matched to a gene. CDR3 DNA sequence: TGTGCCAGCAGCCAGGTTGGGACTAGCGGGTACAATGAGCAGTTCTTC. Residues: CASSQVGTSGYNEQFF.

The chain links TRBV5-5 to TRBJ1-2; 11 nucleotides match TRBD1. Germline CDR1 is SGHKS and CDR2 is YYEKEE (reference sequence). The CDR3 runs 16 residues. Trimming removed 4 bases from V and 8 bases from J; junction bases left unmatched: 13. The CDR3 sequence: CASSPRTGGSREGYTF. In nucleotides, the CDR3 is TGTGCCAGCAGCCCCCGGACAGGGGGCTCTAGAGAAGGCTACACCTTC.

The chain uses TRBV5-1 and TRBJ1-2, with 12 bases fitting TRBD1. The CDR3 consists of 21 residues. Germline loops: CDR1 SGHRS, CDR2 YFSETQ. Unmatched junction bases numbered 27, after V lost 4 bases and J lost 8 bases. For the CDR3, the DNA is TGCGCCAGCAGCCGCGGGACAGGGGGCTCCGCTCTTACCCCTGTGGAGGAGGGCTACACCTTC. Amino acids: CASSRGTGGSALTPVEEGYTF.

The V and J genes are TRBV27 and TRBJ2-7; 9 nucleotides match TRBD2. Germline V gene lookup returns CDR1 MNHEY and CDR2 SMNVEV (reference sequence). After removal of 6 bases from V and 2 bases from J, the junction contained 5 bases not matched to a gene. The CDR3 runs to 14 residues. The CDR3 is CASSGAGGPYEQYF. The CDR3 bases are TGTGCCAGCAGCGGAGCGGGAGGCCCCTACGAGCAGTACTTC.

This chain joins TRBV29-1 and TRBJ2-1; 7 bases agree with TRBD1. The CDR3 is 13 residues long. Germline V lookup: CDR1 SQVTM, CDR2 ANQGSEA. Trimming removed 4 bases from V and 5 bases from J; junction bases left unmatched: 5. CDR3 bases: TGCAGCGTTGGTGGGGACAGAAACAATGAGCAGTTCTTC. It specifies CSVGGDRNNEQFF.

This rearrangement joins TRBV7-8 to TRBJ2-7; D might be TRBD2 (6 bases). Germline CDR1 is SGHVS and CDR2 is FQNEAQ. The CDR3 length is 16 residues. Trimming shortened V by 4 bases and J by 2 bases, and 18 bases separated the two germline ends. The CDR3 here is CASSSRITGETYEQYF. The CDR3 bases are TGTGCCAGCAGCTCAAGAATAACGGGGGAGACCTACGAGCAGTACTTC.

This clone came up a few times. The chain links TRBV7-2 to TRBJ2-3; 7 positions match TRBD2. The V and J ends lost 1 base and 6 bases, in that order; junction bases with no gene match: 4. The V gene's germline CDR1 is SGHTA and CDR2 FQGNSA. CDR3 size: 14 residues. CDR3 protein: CASSLGSGADTQYF. The CDR3 DNA reads TGTGCCAGCAGCTTAGGGAGCGGGGCCGATACGCAGTATTTT.

This clone came up once. The rearrangement uses TRBV4-3 and TRBJ1-2, with D unresolved. Germline V CDR1 and CDR2: LGHNA, YSLEER. The CDR3 spans 13 residues. Trimming pared 0 bases from V and 9 bases from J, leaving 11 bases between. CDR3 bases: TGCGCCAGCAGCCAAGATGAGAGGCTGAGCTACACCTTC. Residues: CASSQDERLSYTF.

The chain carries TRBV7-9 and TRBJ2-1; TRBD1 might be the D (5 bases). Germline CDR1 SEHNR, CDR2 FQNEAQ (reference sequence). Between the trimmed V and J ends, which lost 6 bases and 4 bases, there was a span of 16 bases. This CDR3 has 15 residues. Here the CDR3 DNA reads TGTGCCAGCAGAGCCGGCCCCCAGGGTTACAATGAGCAGTTCTTC. Translated, it gives CASRAGPQGYNEQFF.

V and J are TRBV7-9 and TRBJ2-7, with TRBD1 matching over 10 bases. With V trimmed by 4 bases and J by 4 bases, 7 bases remained unmatched. There are 15 residues in the CDR3. Germline lookup yields CDR1 SEHNR and CDR2 FQNEAQ (reference sequence). The CDR3 DNA reads as TGTGCCAGCAGCTCAGAGAAGGGACAGGGGTACGAGCAGTACTTC. Translating it yields CASSSEKGQGYEQYF. The entire variable domain, with the rest obtained from reference TRBV7-9 and TRBJ2-7, is as follows: DTGVSQNPRHKITKRGQNVTFRCDPISEHNRLYWYRQTLGQGPEFLTYFQNEAQLEKSRLLSDRFSAERPKGSFSTLEIQRTEQGDSAMYLCASSSEKGQGYEQYFGPGTRLTVT.

This clone was counted once. J is TRBJ1-4 and V is TRBV28, with D unclear. In germline, CDR1 is MDHEN, CDR2 SYDVKM. This CDR3 is built from 15 residues. With 6 bases removed from V and 5 bases from J, the gap between germline ends came to 16 bases. CDR3 nucleotide sequence: TGTGCCAGCAGACCCTGGACTGCCCGGAATGAAAAACTGTTTTTT. Translation: CASRPWTARNEKLFF.

The V call is TRBV6-5, the J call TRBJ1-2; 7 bases line up with TRBD1. Per the germline V gene, CDR1 is MNHEY and CDR2 is SVGAGI. The CDR3 spans 16 residues. The ends lost 4 bases at V and 4 bases at J; junction bases unmatched: 12. Here the CDR3 reads CASSSGGPRAIYGYTF. The CDR3 bases are TGTGCCAGCAGTTCAGGGGGACCTAGGGCCATCTATGGCTACACCTTC.

This chain links TRBV24-1 with TRBJ2-1, with 9 positions matching TRBD1. The CDR3 length is 14 residues. Germline V lookup: CDR1 KGHDR, CDR2 SFDVKD. V shed 3 bases and J 12 bases; nucleotides not matched to a gene: 8. The CDR3 DNA reads as TGTGCCACCAGTGATCGGACAGGGGCCGCCCGGCAGTTCTTC. It translates to CATSDRTGAARQFF.

The rearrangement links TRBV27 to TRBJ2-5, with 10 bases lining up with TRBD2. CDR3 length: 15 residues. Germline V gene lookup returns CDR1 MNHEY and CDR2 SMNVEV (reference sequence). V dropped 3 bases and J dropped 1; count of bases not matched to a gene: 2. CDR3 DNA sequence: TGTGCCAGCAGTTTCGGGACTAGCGTCCAAGAGACCCAGTACTTC. This sequence encodes CASSFGTSVQETQYF.

The chain has TRBV7-9 and TRBJ2-7, with D possibly being TRBD1 (6 bases). The germline CDR1 and CDR2 sequences are SEHNR and FQNEAQ (reference sequence). V lost 5 bases to trimming and J lost 3 bases, with 11 bases between them. This CDR3 comprises 13 residues. CDR3 bases: TGTGCCAGCAGCGGGGGCCCAATCTACGAGCAGTACTTC. The encoded protein is CASSGGPIYEQYF.

The rearrangement uses TRBV12-5 and TRBJ2-3, with D unclear. From germline, CDR1 is LGHNT and CDR2 FRNRAP. The V end lost 5 bases, the J end lost 3 bases, and 9 bases lay between the germline ends. There are 13 residues in the CDR3. CDR3 in amino acids: CASGPIMTDTQYF. The CDR3 DNA sequence: TGTGCTAGTGGTCCTATAATGACAGATACGCAGTATTTT.

The V gene is TRBV10-3, the J gene TRBJ2-3, with 9 bases identical to TRBD2. The germline CDR1 and CDR2 sequences are ENHRY and SYGVKD. The CDR3 contains 16 residues. The trim removed 5 bases at V and 2 bases at J, leaving 8 bases unmatched. CDR3 coding DNA: TGTGCCATCAGTCCGACTAGCGGTCCTAACACAGATACGCAGTATTTT. It translates to CAISPTSGPNTDTQYF.

This chain links TRBV27 with TRBJ2-7; a possible D gene is TRBD2 (5 bases). V lost 6 bases to trimming and J lost 4 bases, with 13 bases between them. Per germline, CDR1 MNHEY and CDR2 SMNVEV (reference sequence). This CDR3 has 13 residues. CDR3 residues: CASSEGLWYEQYF. CDR3 DNA sequence: TGTGCCAGCAGCGAGGGTCTGTGGTACGAGCAGTACTTC.

The rearrangement joins TRBV11-2 to TRBJ2-1; D perhaps matches TRBD2 (5 bases). CDR1 and CDR2 from the germline V gene are SGHAT and FQNNGV. CDR3 length: 11 residues. Trimming cost V 10 bases and J 10 bases, with 14 bases left between them. Here the CDR3 reads CAIAEGGEQFF. CDR3 in DNA: TGTGCCATTGCGGAAGGAGGCGAGCAGTTCTTC.

J is TRBJ2-3 and V is TRBV25-1; 7 positions agree with TRBD1. After removal of 5 bases from V and 4 bases from J, the junction contained 3 bases not matched to a gene. Germline CDR1 and CDR2: MGHDK and SYGVNS. The CDR3 covers 13 residues. The CDR3 is CASSRQGADTQYF. Here the CDR3 DNA reads TGTGCCAGCAGTCGGCAGGGGGCAGATACGCAGTATTTT.